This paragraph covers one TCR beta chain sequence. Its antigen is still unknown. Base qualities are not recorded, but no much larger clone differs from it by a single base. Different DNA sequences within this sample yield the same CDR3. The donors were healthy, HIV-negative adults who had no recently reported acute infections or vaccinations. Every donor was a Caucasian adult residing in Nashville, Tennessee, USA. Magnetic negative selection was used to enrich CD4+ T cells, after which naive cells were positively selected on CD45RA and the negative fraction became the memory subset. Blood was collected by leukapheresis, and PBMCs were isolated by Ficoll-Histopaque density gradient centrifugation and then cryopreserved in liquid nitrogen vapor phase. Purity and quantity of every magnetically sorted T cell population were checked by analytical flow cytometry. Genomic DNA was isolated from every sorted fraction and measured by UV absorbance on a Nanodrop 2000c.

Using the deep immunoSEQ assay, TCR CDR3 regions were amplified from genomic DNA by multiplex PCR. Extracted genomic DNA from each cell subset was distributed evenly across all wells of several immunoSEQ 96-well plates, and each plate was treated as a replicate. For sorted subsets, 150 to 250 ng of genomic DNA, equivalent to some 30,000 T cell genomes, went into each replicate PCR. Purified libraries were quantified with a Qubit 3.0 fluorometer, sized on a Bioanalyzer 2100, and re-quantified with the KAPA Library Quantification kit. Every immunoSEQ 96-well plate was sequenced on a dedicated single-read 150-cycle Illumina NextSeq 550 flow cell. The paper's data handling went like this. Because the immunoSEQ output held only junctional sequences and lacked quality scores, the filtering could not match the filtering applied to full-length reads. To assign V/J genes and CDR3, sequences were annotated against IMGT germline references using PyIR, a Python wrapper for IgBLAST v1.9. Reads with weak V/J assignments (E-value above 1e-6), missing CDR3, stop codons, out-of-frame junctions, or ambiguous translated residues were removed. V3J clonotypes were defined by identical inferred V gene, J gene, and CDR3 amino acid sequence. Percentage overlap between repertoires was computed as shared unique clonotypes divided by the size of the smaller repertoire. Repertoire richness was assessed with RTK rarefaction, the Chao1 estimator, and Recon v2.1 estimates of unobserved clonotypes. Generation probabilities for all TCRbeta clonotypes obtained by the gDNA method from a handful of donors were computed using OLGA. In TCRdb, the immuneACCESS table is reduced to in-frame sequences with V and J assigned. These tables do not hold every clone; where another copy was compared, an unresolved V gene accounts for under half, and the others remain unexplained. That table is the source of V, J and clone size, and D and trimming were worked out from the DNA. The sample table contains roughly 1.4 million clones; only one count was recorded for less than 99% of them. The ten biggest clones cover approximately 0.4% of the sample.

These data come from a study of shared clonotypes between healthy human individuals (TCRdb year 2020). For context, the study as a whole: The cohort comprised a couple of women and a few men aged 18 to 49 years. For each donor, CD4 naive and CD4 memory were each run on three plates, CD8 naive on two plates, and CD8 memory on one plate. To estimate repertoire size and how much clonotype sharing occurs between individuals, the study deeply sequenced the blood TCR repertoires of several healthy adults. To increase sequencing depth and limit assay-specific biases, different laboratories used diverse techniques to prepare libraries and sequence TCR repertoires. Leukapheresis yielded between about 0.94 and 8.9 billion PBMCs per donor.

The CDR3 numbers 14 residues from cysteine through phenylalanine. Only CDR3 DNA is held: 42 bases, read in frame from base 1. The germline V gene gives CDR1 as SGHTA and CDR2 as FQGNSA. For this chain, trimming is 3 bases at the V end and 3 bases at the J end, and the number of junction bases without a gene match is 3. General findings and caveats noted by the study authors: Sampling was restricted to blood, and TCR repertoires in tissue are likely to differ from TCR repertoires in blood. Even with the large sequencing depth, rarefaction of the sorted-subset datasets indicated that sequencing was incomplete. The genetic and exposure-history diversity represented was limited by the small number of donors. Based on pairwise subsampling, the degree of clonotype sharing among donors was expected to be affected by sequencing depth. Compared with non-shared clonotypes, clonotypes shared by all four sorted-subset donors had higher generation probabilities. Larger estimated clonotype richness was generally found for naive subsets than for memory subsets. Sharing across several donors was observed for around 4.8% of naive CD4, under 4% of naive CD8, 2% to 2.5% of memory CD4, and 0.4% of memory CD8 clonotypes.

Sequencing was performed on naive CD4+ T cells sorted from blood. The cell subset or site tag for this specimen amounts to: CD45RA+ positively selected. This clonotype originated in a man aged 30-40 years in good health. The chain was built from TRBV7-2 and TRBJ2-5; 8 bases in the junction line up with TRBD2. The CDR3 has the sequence CASSFQRGKETQYF. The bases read TGTGCCAGCAGCTTTCAGCGGGGGAAAGAGACCCAGTACTTC.